These 7 T cell receptor beta chains share one sample of origin, sequenced in a study of CD8 T cells in Susac syndrome. Reverse transcription of roughly 0.5 to 1 ug RNA was carried out with random hexamers. Via MiXCR, TCRdb re-called the immunoSEQ multiplex PCR reads, giving one row per CDR3 protein. The repertoire holds about 210,000 distinct CDR3 sequences, about 94% seen once, with around 0.1% in the top ten. The sequenced material came from CD4+ T cells from PBMCs. These receptors came from a human donor in good health.

The chain couples TRBV5-4 to TRBJ1-1; D is uncertain. Trimming removed 0 bases from V and 7 bases from J, with 7 bases in between. CDR3 size: 12 residues. The V gene's germline CDR1 is SGHNT and CDR2 YYREEE (reference sequence). The CDR3 region is CASSLDGFEAFF. The CDR3 DNA reads as TGTGCCAGCAGCTTGGATGGATTTGAAGCTTTCTTT.

The chain couples TRBV7-2 to TRBJ1-1; maybe TRBD1 (6 bases). The CDR3 is made up of 15 amino acids. Germline V lookup: CDR1 SGHTA, CDR2 FQGNSA. The V end was cut by 3 bases, the J end by 5 bases, with 16 bases between. CDR3 sequence (DNA): TGTGCCAGCAGCTTCAATACAGGGTCGAGAACTGAAGCTTTCTTT. It encodes CASSFNTGSRTEAFF.

The genes are TRBV23-1 and TRBJ1-2; maybe TRBD1 (5 bases). TRBV23-1 is sorted into the ORF group, with uncertain function. The CDR3 totals 15 residues. Deletions cut 2 bases from V and 8 bases from J, with 18 bases between. CDR3 DNA sequence: TGCGCCAGCAGTCAAAGGGAGACAGATCTGAGAGGCTACACCTTC. It yields the protein CASSQRETDLRGYTF.

A word on this clonotype: One end of the junction is discordant with germline, which a read error may explain. This chain links TRBV5-1 with TRBJ2-3, with D possibly TRBD2 on 6 matching bases. The germline V gene has CDR1 SGHRS and CDR2 YFSETQ. The CDR3 totals 15 residues. CDR3 DNA: TGCGCCAGCAGCTTGAGTGGAACTAGCATAGATACGCAGTATTTT. Translation: CASSLSGTSIDTQYF.

This clonotype turned up a few times. The CDR3 DNA follows: TGCAGTGCTAGACCCCGACTAGCGGCTACCACAGATACGCAGTATTTT. Translated, it gives CSARPRLAATTDTQYF. The chain joins TRBV20-1 to TRBJ2-3; 9 bases line up with TRBD2. Germline V CDR1 and CDR2: DFQATT, SNEGSKA (reference sequence). CDR3 length: 16 amino acids. V gave up 2 bases and J gave up 2 bases; unmatched junction bases: 8.

The V gene is TRBV29-1, the J gene TRBJ2-4; 7 bases line up with TRBD1. The germline CDR1 and CDR2 sequences are SQVTM and ANQGSEA. J gave up 6 bases and V 4 bases, and 9 bases lay outside the gene matches. CDR3 length equals 14 residues. The CDR3 loop reads CSVAAGTVVNIQYF. CDR3 nucleotides: TGCAGCGTTGCCGCCGGGACAGTGGTAAACATTCAGTACTTC.

The rearrangement links TRBV12-3 or TRBV12-4 to TRBJ2-1, with D unclear. V shed 0 bases and J shed 8 bases, with 11 bases lying between them. This CDR3 contains 14 residues. CDR3 sequence (DNA): TGTGCCAGCAGTTTAGCGCATCGGACGGATGAGCAGTTCTTC. It encodes CASSLAHRTDEQFF.